This T cell receptor beta chain was captured by sequencing in a study of blood T cell repertoires in COVID-19. For the study at large: Samples taken during acute and convalescent COVID-19 were collected in the United States, Italy and Spain.

This clone was detected only once. Trimming stripped 3 bases from V and 5 bases from J, with 22 bases between. The CDR3 covers 17 residues. The germline V gene has CDR1 SGHDT and CDR2 YYEEEE. TCRdb's table, derived via immunoSEQ multiplex PCR, lists solely in-frame clones and lacks some. The table has some 200,000 clones, approximately 81% seen once. The specimen sequenced was PBMCs or T cells enriched from blood (not recorded which). This sequence originates from a woman aged 45-60 years with acute COVID-19. The chain combines TRBV5-6 with TRBJ2-3, with D possibly TRBD1 on 6 matching bases. The CDR3 DNA reads TGTGCCAGCAGCTCGATCGACAGGTCGAGGATCATAGATACGCAGTATTTT. This codes for CASSSIDRSRIIDTQYF.